These 5 T cell receptor beta chains were sequenced from one sample in a study of blood T cell repertoires in COVID-19. Sequencing used immunoSEQ multiplex PCR; TCRdb keeps in-frame clones, though not all of them. Of tens of thousands of clones listed, about 81% are singletons. Sequences were obtained from peripheral blood. The receptors derive from a human donor in a cohort sampled during active COVID-19.

Judged by abundance, this clone is medium-sized. The sample carries other DNA sequences with the same CDR3. For the CDR3, the DNA is TGTGCCACCAGCAGAGACGGGAGGGCCAATCAGCCCCAGCATTTT. Amino acids: CATSRDGRANQPQHF. The J gene is TRBJ1-5, the V gene TRBV15; no firm D call. The germline gives CDR1 LNHNV, CDR2 YYDKDF (reference sequence). Trimming cost V 0 bases and J 3 bases, with 9 bases left between them. CDR3 length equals 15 residues.

The chain carries TRBV6-5 and TRBJ2-2; D may be TRBD2 (5 bases). Germline V lookup: CDR1 MNHEY, CDR2 SVGAGI. This CDR3 comprises 13 residues. V was shortened by 7 bases and J by 10 bases, with 16 bases between the two germline ends. In DNA form, the CDR3 reads TGTGCCAGCATGGGAGCCCCCGGTGAGGAGCTGTTTTTT. It is translated as CASMGAPGEELFF.

CDR3 nucleotides: TGTGCCAGCAGCTTAGTTGGCATTCAGTCTGAAGCTTTCTTT. It yields the protein CASSLVGIQSEAFF. The chain employs TRBV7-9 and TRBJ1-1; D unresolved. Germline CDR1 is SEHNR and CDR2 is FQNEAQ (reference sequence). V lost 1 base and J 6 bases, leaving 12 bases between the germline ends. CDR3 size: 14 residues.

V usage is TRBV7-3 and J usage is TRBJ2-1; D might be TRBD2 (7 bases). Per germline, CDR1 SGHTA and CDR2 FQGTGA. V lost 5 bases and J lost 4, with 15 bases in between. The CDR3 contains 15 residues. CDR3 bases: TGTGCCAGCAGCCCCCTGGGGGGGGCTTACAATGAGCAGTTCTTC. Protein product: CASSPLGGAYNEQFF.

The chain links TRBV29-1 to TRBJ1-1, with D tentatively TRBD1 (5 bases). The V end lost 6 bases, the J end lost 2 bases, and 13 bases lay between the germline ends. Per the germline V gene, CDR1 is SQVTM and CDR2 is ANQGSEA. The CDR3 has 13 amino acids. The chain's CDR3 is CSVAGRGNTEAFF. The CDR3 DNA sequence: TGCAGCGTCGCCGGGAGGGGTAACACTGAAGCTTTCTTT.